The 25 T cell receptor beta chains presented below share a single source sample, sequenced in a study of tumor-infiltrating lymphocytes in localized non-small cell lung cancer. Sequencing was performed with immunoSEQ multiplex PCR; in TCRdb, only in-frame clones are kept and a portion is missing. The sample carries around 16,000 clones, around 41% recorded once. Sequencing was performed on lung tumor tissue. All receptors come from a human donor with non-small cell lung cancer.

The chain recombines TRBV5-6 with TRBJ1-2; 11 nucleotides match TRBD1. Germline V gives CDR1 SGHDT, CDR2 YYEEEE. The J segment lost 5 bases and the V segment lost 4 bases, leaving 7 bases of the junction unmatched. The CDR3 is 15 amino acids. CDR3: CASSGGQGAAYGYTF. CDR3 DNA sequence: TGTGCCAGCAGCGGCGGACAGGGGGCGGCGTATGGCTACACCTTC.

This clone was counted only a few times. V and J are TRBV14 and TRBJ2-7, with 13 bases that match TRBD2. V lost 1 base, J lost 5 bases, and 5 bases stayed unmatched. This CDR3 comprises 16 residues. Germline CDR1 SGHDN, CDR2 FVKESK. The CDR3 sequence: CASSQVGLAGIHEQYF. For the CDR3, the DNA is TGTGCCAGCAGCCAAGTGGGACTAGCGGGGATCCACGAGCAGTACTTC.

In regard to this clone: One end of the junction fails to match germline, which may point to a read error. This sequence joins TRBV6-1 and TRBJ2-3, with 10 bases that match TRBD2. The CDR3 sequence is 15 residues long. The germline gives CDR1 MNHNS, CDR2 SASEGT. The CDR3 DNA is TGTGCCATCAGTCAAGCGGGGGGGCATGGAGATACGCAGTATTTT. Translation gives CAISQAGGHGDTQYF.

The CDR3 here is CASSGSGGDLGAYYGYTF. CDR3 nucleotides: TGTGCCAGCAGTGGGTCGGGGGGGGACTTAGGGGCCTACTATGGCTACACCTTC. This chain connects TRBV6-1 to TRBJ1-2; weak D call: TRBD1 (5 bases). Germline-derived CDR1 and CDR2 are MNHNS and SASEGT. This CDR3 spans 18 amino acids. Trimming removed 4 bases from V and 3 bases from J, with 24 bases in between.

The chain's CDR3 is CASSWTGESQPQHF. The CDR3 nucleotides read TGTGCCAGCAGTTGGACAGGGGAGAGTCAGCCCCAGCATTTT. This chain links TRBV6-5 with TRBJ1-5, with 9 bases lining up with TRBD1. V dropped 4 bases and J dropped 6; count of bases not matched to a gene: 4. Germline CDR1 MNHEY, CDR2 SVGAGI. CDR3 length equals 14 residues.

In its sample, this clone was seen a few times. The chain recombines TRBV4-3 with TRBJ2-2; no clear D. The V gene lost 1 base and the J gene lost 2 bases, with 11 bases spanning the gap. The CDR3 extends over 16 amino acids. Germline CDR1 LGHNA, CDR2 YSLEER. The CDR3, as DNA: TGCGCCAGCAGCCAAGGAGAGACCCTTAACACCGGGGAGCTGTTTTTT. Translated, it gives CASSQGETLNTGELFF.

The chain is built from TRBV19 and TRBJ2-7; D perhaps matches TRBD2 (5 bases). CDR3 length: 14 amino acids. The V end was cut by 9 bases, the J end by 3 bases, with 18 bases between. CDR1 and CDR2 (germline): LNHDA, SQIVND (reference sequence). DNA for the CDR3: TGTGCCAGCAGCTCCCGGGATTCGATCTACGAGCAGTACTTC. Its translation: CASSSRDSIYEQYF.

The chain employs TRBV7-9 and TRBJ2-7, with D possibly TRBD1 on 5 matching bases. The CDR3 covers 12 residues. The V gene's germline CDR1 is SEHNR and CDR2 FQNEAQ (reference sequence). The V end lost 4 bases, the J end lost 3 bases, and 7 bases lay between the germline ends. CDR3 coding DNA: TGTGCCAGCAGCTCCCAGGGCTACGAGCAGTACTTC. Translated, it gives CASSSQGYEQYF.

This sequence joins TRBV11-3 and TRBJ2-3; TRBD2 aligns across 10 bases. Germline-derived CDR1 and CDR2 are SGHNT and YENEEA. V dropped 5 bases and J dropped 3; count of bases not matched to a gene: 8. CDR3 length: 16 amino acids. Written as DNA, the CDR3 is TGTGCCAGCAGCCAAAATAGCGGGGGGAATACAGATACGCAGTATTTT. This sequence encodes CASSQNSGGNTDTQYF.

This clone has only a few counts. The CDR3 loop reads CASSQGNGPGETQYF. The CDR3 DNA reads TGCGCCAGCAGCCAAGGGAATGGGCCGGGGGAGACCCAGTACTTC. The chain employs TRBV4-3 and TRBJ2-5, with a weak D call TRBD2 (5 bases). The germline V and J ends were trimmed by 1 base and 5 bases, with 14 bases remaining between them. The CDR3 runs 15 residues. Germline V gives CDR1 LGHNA, CDR2 YSLEER.

The CDR3 loop is CASNLGRNSNQPQHF. The CDR3 region has the DNA TGTGCCAGCAATTTGGGTAGGAACAGCAATCAGCCCCAGCATTTT. The gene calls are TRBV28 and TRBJ1-5; D is unclear. The V gene lost 7 bases and the J gene lost 1 base, with 14 bases spanning the gap. The CDR3 runs 15 residues. The germline V gene has CDR1 MDHEN and CDR2 SYDVKM.

V gene TRBV5-1 combines with J gene TRBJ1-1; TRBD1 might be the D (5 bases). The CDR3 has 17 amino acids. Trimming removed 5 bases from V and 0 bases from J, with 20 bases in between. Germline loops: CDR1 SGHRS, CDR2 YFSETQ. The CDR3 DNA is TGCGCCAGCAGTCAGACAGCCAGATTATCTATGAACACTGAAGCTTTCTTT. As protein: CASSQTARLSMNTEAFF.

This clone appeared a few times. This sequence joins TRBV30 and TRBJ2-1; weak D call: TRBD2 (5 bases). This CDR3 spans 11 amino acids. Trimming removed 1 base from V and 8 bases from J, with 6 bases in between. Germline V gene sequence: CDR1 GTSNPN, CDR2 SVGIG (reference sequence). The DNA of the CDR3 is TGTGCCTGGAGTGCCGGGGATGAGCAGTTCTTC. Translating gives CAWSAGDEQFF.

V and J are TRBV7-6 and TRBJ2-3; maybe TRBD2 (6 bases). This CDR3 region has 16 residues. Germline V gene lookup returns CDR1 SGHVS and CDR2 FNYEAQ. Trimming took off 5 bases at V and 1 base at J, with 16 bases between the two ends. For the CDR3, the DNA is TGTGCCAGCAGCCCCGGGACTCGTCGAGGCACAGATACGCAGTATTTT. Its translation: CASSPGTRRGTDTQYF.

The J gene is TRBJ2-5, the V gene TRBV2; 10 nucleotides agree with TRBD2. The V gene's germline CDR1 is SNHLY and CDR2 FYNNEI. V shed 5 bases and J 4 bases; nucleotides not matched to a gene: 4. CDR3 size: 14 residues. The CDR3 spells CASSWTSGTETQYF. DNA of the CDR3: TGTGCCAGCAGTTGGACTAGCGGTACAGAGACCCAGTACTTC.

This clone was seen more than once but under ten times. CDR3 amino acids: CASSETVPLETQYF. The CDR3 DNA is TGTGCCAGCAGTGAAACGGTTCCTTTGGAGACCCAGTACTTC. This chain joins TRBV6-1 and TRBJ2-5; D is undetermined. Germline V gene data show CDR1 as MNHNS and CDR2 as SASEGT. Trimming removed 2 bases from V and 5 bases from J, with 12 bases in between. CDR3 length equals 14 residues.

The rearrangement uses TRBV2 and TRBJ1-1; D unresolved. V was trimmed by 6 bases and J by 6 bases, leaving 8 bases between them. The CDR3 covers 11 residues. From germline, CDR1 is SNHLY and CDR2 FYNNEI. The CDR3 region has the DNA TGTGCCAGCAGGACCGGGGCTGAAGCTTTCTTT. This sequence encodes CASRTGAEAFF.

The rearrangement uses TRBV7-8 and TRBJ2-1, with D uncertain. The V gene's germline CDR1 is SGHVS and CDR2 FQNEAQ. The V and J ends lost 4 bases and 4 bases respectively, with 5 bases between them. This CDR3 comprises 12 residues. This chain's CDR3 is CASSSRYNEQFF. The CDR3 nucleotides are TGTGCCAGCAGCTCCCGTTACAATGAGCAGTTCTTC.

This clone was seen more than once but under ten times. The rearrangement joins TRBV6-6 to TRBJ2-7; D may be TRBD2 (7 bases). Germline CDR1 is MNHNY and CDR2 is SVGAGI (reference sequence). Trimming stripped 8 bases from V and 6 bases from J, with 17 bases between. The CDR3 runs to 13 residues. This chain's CDR3 is CASGGGETGEQYF. CDR3 bases: TGTGCCAGCGGGGGGGGCGAAACTGGCGAGCAGTACTTC.

The V gene is TRBV6-1, the J gene TRBJ2-5; 9 bases map to TRBD1. With V trimmed by 5 bases and J by 5 bases, 3 bases remained unmatched. CDR1 is MNHNS and CDR2 is SASEGT in the germline V gene. The CDR3 contains 13 residues. The CDR3 DNA follows: TGTGCCAGCAGTAGGGACAGGGATGAGACCCAGTACTTC. As protein: CASSRDRDETQYF.

By its share, this clone is medium-sized. The rearrangement joins TRBV20-1 to TRBJ1-1; unclear D gene. V was pared by 8 bases and J by 2 bases, with 9 bases between. CDR3 length: 11 amino acids. From germline, CDR1 is DFQATT and CDR2 SNEGSKA (reference sequence). The CDR3 sequence: CSIYENTEAFF. Here the CDR3 DNA reads TGCAGTATCTACGAAAACACTGAAGCTTTCTTT.

The chain employs TRBV7-2 and TRBJ2-2; TRBD2 aligns across 10 bases. The CDR3 spans 17 residues. Germline CDR1 SGHTA, CDR2 FQGNSA. The junction had 8 bases not matched to a gene; V was cut back by 2 bases and J by 5 bases. In DNA form, the CDR3 reads TGTGCCAGCAGCTTACCATCAGCGGGGGGGCGGACCGGGGAGCTGTTTTTT. Translation: CASSLPSAGGRTGELFF. The complete variable domain, with remaining parts taken from reference TRBV7-2 and TRBJ2-2, reads GAGVSQSPSNKVTEKGKDVELRCDPISGHTALYWYRQSLGQGLEFLIYFQGNSAPDKSGLPSDRFSAERTGGSVSTLTIQRTQQEDSAVYLCASSLPSAGGRTGELFFGEGSRLTVL.

The chain uses TRBV6-5 and TRBJ2-7, with D perhaps TRBD1 or TRBD2 (5 bases each). V dropped 1 base and J dropped 4 bases, with 11 bases sitting between them. Germline-derived CDR1 and CDR2 are MNHEY and SVGAGI. The CDR3 sequence is 14 residues long. The CDR3 loop is CASSYYGGLYEQYF. CDR3 DNA: TGTGCCAGCAGTTACTATGGGGGTTTATACGAGCAGTACTTC.

This rearrangement joins TRBV12-5 to TRBJ1-3, with D unclear. Trimming removed 4 bases from V and 1 base from J, with 20 bases in between. The CDR3 covers 18 residues. Germline loops: CDR1 LGHNT, CDR2 FRNRAP. The CDR3, as DNA: TGTGCTAGTGGTTGGGCCCCCATCCGGCGTCTTTCTGGAAACACCATATATTTT. This codes for CASGWAPIRRLSGNTIYF.

The chain has TRBV27 and TRBJ2-2; D could derive from TRBD1 or TRBD2 (5 bases each). Trimming pared 3 bases from V and 7 bases from J, leaving 9 bases between. Germline-derived CDR1 and CDR2 are MNHEY and SMNVEV (reference sequence). This CDR3 has 13 residues. This CDR3 reads CASSFRGNGELFF. The CDR3 nucleotides read TGTGCCAGCAGTTTCCGGGGCAACGGGGAGCTGTTTTTT.